This TCR beta chain appears in the sequencing data of a study of T cells expressing NK-cell markers. Looking at the study overall: Cells sorted as CD3+CD56+NKG2C+, CD3+CD56+NKG2C- and CD3+CD56-NKG2C+ T cells supplied the TCR beta repertoires.

Germline-derived CDR1 and CDR2 are MNHNY and SVGAGI (reference sequence). The CDR3 is 13 amino acids. TCRdb reprocessed the 5' RACE reads and stores each CDR3 protein as one record, lacking DNA. Seen in this sample are 350,000 to 400,000 distinct CDR3 sequences; the ten most common clones hold roughly 10%. This chain joins TRBV6-6 and TRBJ1-4; TCRdb outputs TRBD1, but without DNA this stays unchecked. The source of this sequence is a woman aged 45-65 years in good health. Material for sequencing was blood T cells: a sorted CD56 or NKG2C T cell subset, CD4+ or CD8+ T cells, or bulk PBMC T cells (not recorded which). The CDR3 sequence is CASSYEGRRELFF.